These 3 T cell receptor beta chains were all obtained from the same sample, sequenced in a study of T cells in pancreatic ductal adenocarcinoma. Surgery without prior neoadjuvant therapy was the treatment of the selected pancreatic ductal adenocarcinoma patients. Profiled with immunoSEQ multiplex PCR; TCRdb holds only in-frame clones, not every one. The sample shows roughly 16,000 clones, 88% of them seen only once. The sequenced sample consisted of PBMCs. Receptor source: a human donor with pancreatic ductal adenocarcinoma.

The chain recombines TRBV7-6 with TRBJ2-7; 8 nucleotides agree with TRBD2. This CDR3 spans 15 amino acids. After removal of 4 bases from V and 1 base from J, the junction contained 6 bases not matched to a gene. The germline gives CDR1 SGHVS, CDR2 FNYEAQ. Written as DNA, the CDR3 is TGTGCCAGCAGCTCAAGCGGGGGAGCTTCCTACGAGCAGTACTTC. It specifies CASSSSGGASYEQYF.

V is TRBV7-2 and J is TRBJ1-1, with a tentative D call TRBD1 (5 bases). CDR1 and CDR2 from the germline V gene are SGHTA and FQGNSA. This CDR3 is built from 15 residues. Trimming shortened V by 3 bases and J by 0 bases, and 11 bases separated the two germline ends. DNA of the CDR3: TGTGCCAGCAGCTTGTTACAGGCCATGAACACTGAAGCTTTCTTT. It specifies CASSLLQAMNTEAFF.

This clone showed up just a few times. The chain combines TRBV5-1 with TRBJ1-1, with 7 bases identical to TRBD1. This CDR3 has 13 residues. After removal of 4 bases from V and 4 bases from J, the junction contained 4 bases not matched to a gene. The germline V gene encodes CDR1 SGHRS and CDR2 YFSETQ. CDR3 DNA: TGCGCCAGCAGCCTGAACAGGGGCACTGAAGCTTTCTTT. This sequence encodes CASSLNRGTEAFF. Combining the CDR3 with reference TRBV5-1 and TRBJ1-1 gives the whole variable domain KAGVTQTPRYLIKTRGQQVTLSCSPISGHRSVSWYQQTPGQGLQFLFEYFSETQRNKGNFPGRFSGRQFSNSRSEMNVSTLELGDSALYLCASSLNRGTEAFFGQGTRLTVV.